The 2 T cell receptor beta chains below come from one sample, sequenced in a study of blood T cell repertoires in COVID-19. Sequenced by immunoSEQ multiplex PCR; TCRdb stores in-frame clones only, minus some. The table includes about 130,000 clones, about 81% detected once. Sequences were obtained from peripheral blood. The receptors come from a man aged 25 to 40 with COVID-19, enrolled during active disease.

The chain couples TRBV6-5 to TRBJ2-2, with TRBD2 identical over 12 bases. V dropped 10 bases and J dropped 6; count of bases not matched to a gene: 6. CDR1 and CDR2 from the germline V gene are MNHEY and SVGAGI. This CDR3 comprises 14 residues. The CDR3 protein is CATWTSGNSGELFF. The CDR3 bases are TGTGCCACCTGGACTAGCGGGAATTCCGGGGAGCTGTTTTTT.

The chain links TRBV5-1 to TRBJ1-1; D may be TRBD1 (5 bases). The CDR3 has 13 residues. Germline lookup yields CDR1 SGHRS and CDR2 YFSETQ. With 4 bases removed from V and 1 base from J, the gap between germline ends came to 8 bases. For the CDR3, the DNA is TGCGCCAGCAGCCCCCAGGGGAACACTGAAGCTTTCTTT. The encoded protein is CASSPQGNTEAFF.